Following are 32 T cell receptor beta chains from one sample sequenced in a study of OX40 agonist ivuxolimab in advanced cancers. The assay was immunoSEQ multiplex PCR, and TCRdb's table has in-frame clones only and misses some. Seen here are 83,000 or so clones, 84% observed once, and the top ten hold around 7.5%. The sequences come from CD4+ or CD8+ T cells sorted from blood, collected in a trial of the OX40 agonist ivuxolimab. These receptor sequences come from an adult with an advanced solid tumor such as melanoma, head and neck, liver or kidney cancer.

CDR3 DNA sequence: TGCGCCAGCAGCCGTGATTTTGCAACTAATGAAAAACTGTTTTTT. Its protein is CASSRDFATNEKLFF. The chain carries TRBV4-1 and TRBJ1-4; D is undetermined. The CDR3 covers 15 residues. Germline assignment: CDR1 MGHRA and CDR2 YSYEKL. Trimming removed 4 bases at V and 0 bases at J, with 9 bases between.

V usage is TRBV7-9 and J usage is TRBJ2-3, with D possibly being TRBD1 (6 bases). V lost 5 bases and J lost 2, with 17 bases in between. Germline-derived CDR1 and CDR2 are SEHNR and FQNEAQ (reference sequence). The CDR3 totals 16 residues. The CDR3 bases are TGTGCCAGCAGCACCGGACAGCTACTCAACACAGATACGCAGTATTTT. It codes for CASSTGQLLNTDTQYF.

This clone has a handful of counts. This chain uses TRBV6-6 with TRBJ2-3; D unclear. Deletions cut 7 bases from V and 5 bases from J, with 10 bases between. CDR1 is MNHNY and CDR2 is SVGAGI in the germline V gene (reference sequence). This CDR3 region has 12 residues. The CDR3 sequence is CASNFFRDTQYF. The CDR3 DNA follows: TGTGCCAGCAATTTTTTTCGAGATACGCAGTATTTT.

V usage is TRBV7-2 and J usage is TRBJ2-3, with 15 bases aligning to TRBD2. Germline V gene data show CDR1 as SGHTA and CDR2 as FQGNSA. Unmatched junction bases numbered 7, after V lost 5 bases and J lost 7 bases. This CDR3 is 16 amino acids long. Written as DNA, the CDR3 is TGTGCCAGCAGCAGGACTAGCGGGGGGGCCCGGAATACGCAGTATTTT. This sequence encodes CASSRTSGGARNTQYF.

V is TRBV27 and J is TRBJ2-3; D not resolved. CDR1 is MNHEY, CDR2 SMNVEV, per germline (reference sequence). Trimming removed 2 bases at V and 2 bases at J, with 17 bases between. The CDR3 has 17 residues. The CDR3 nucleotides read TGTGCCAGCAGTTTACGAAGCCTGGAGCCGTACACAGATACGCAGTATTTT. Translating gives CASSLRSLEPYTDTQYF.

The chain joins TRBV6-6 to TRBJ2-3, with a tentative D call TRBD2 (5 bases). From germline, CDR1 is MNHNY and CDR2 SVGAGI (reference sequence). The CDR3 spans 15 residues. V was cut by 5 bases and J by 0 bases, with 12 bases left in between. The CDR3 spells CASSKEERSTDTQYF. In DNA form, the CDR3 reads TGTGCCAGCAGTAAGGAGGAGCGGAGCACAGATACGCAGTATTTT.

The V call is TRBV7-6, the J call TRBJ1-4, with TRBD1 matching 8 bases. CDR1 and CDR2 (germline): SGHVS, FNYEAQ. This CDR3 is 14 amino acids long. V trimming: 3 bases; J trimming: 7 bases; junction bases outside the gene matches: 4. CDR3 residues: CASSLGQAREKLFF. Written as DNA, the CDR3 is TGTGCCAGCAGCTTGGGACAGGCTCGTGAAAAACTGTTTTTT.

This chain links TRBV11-3 with TRBJ2-2; possibly TRBD2 for D (5 bases). Trimming cost V 5 bases and J 2 bases, with 15 bases left between them. The CDR3 is 16 amino acids. The germline CDR1 and CDR2 sequences are SGHNT and YENEEA. CDR3 DNA: TGTGCCAGCAGCGGAGGACCAGGAGCTAACACCGGGGAGCTGTTTTTT. It translates to CASSGGPGANTGELFF.

The CDR3 region is CASSQAQQYEQYF. CDR3 bases: TGCGCCAGCAGCCAAGCTCAGCAATACGAGCAGTACTTC. This sequence joins TRBV4-1 and TRBJ2-7; D remains ambiguous. The CDR3 runs 13 residues. V lost 1 base and J 4 bases, leaving 8 bases between the germline ends. Looked up from germline, CDR1 is MGHRA and CDR2 is YSYEKL.

This chain links TRBV18 with TRBJ1-4; D unresolved. The CDR3 has 12 residues. In germline, CDR1 is KGHSH, CDR2 LQKENI. The V and J ends lost 5 bases and 2 bases respectively, with 3 bases between them. CDR3 region: CASSTTNEKLFF. DNA of the CDR3: TGTGCCAGCTCAACCACTAATGAAAAACTGTTTTTT. The whole variable domain, remainder taken from reference TRBV18 and TRBJ1-4, is NAGVMQNPRHLVRRRGQEARLRCSPMKGHSHVYWYRQLPEEGLKFMVYLQKENIIDESGMPKERFSAEFPKEGPSILRIQQVVRGDSAAYFCASSTTNEKLFFGSGTQLSVL.

The chain recombines TRBV18 with TRBJ2-1; D not resolved. Deletions cut 3 bases from V and 8 bases from J, with 8 bases between. The V gene's germline CDR1 is KGHSH and CDR2 LQKENI. The CDR3 covers 12 residues. In nucleotides, the CDR3 is TGTGCCAGCTCACCTTTGTTGGATGAGCAGTTCTTC. This encodes CASSPLLDEQFF.

This clone was seen a single time. This rearrangement joins TRBV19 to TRBJ1-1; the D is unclear. The germline gives CDR1 LNHDA, CDR2 SQIVND (reference sequence). CDR3 length: 16 amino acids. The ends were cut back, 6 bases at V and 1 base at J, with 18 bases in the middle. The CDR3 spells CASRSMPQFGNTEAFF. CDR3 coding DNA: TGTGCCAGTAGGTCTATGCCCCAATTCGGGAACACTGAAGCTTTCTTT.

The chain recombines TRBV7-9 with TRBJ2-7; D remains ambiguous. Trimming pared 5 bases from V and 4 bases from J, leaving 9 bases between. The CDR3 spans 12 residues. Germline values: CDR1 SEHNR, CDR2 FQNEAQ (reference sequence). CDR3 region: CASSPGQYEQYF. In DNA, the CDR3 is TGTGCCAGCAGCCCAGGCCAGTACGAGCAGTACTTC. Full variable domain (remainder filled in from reference TRBV7-9 and TRBJ2-7): DTGVSQNPRHKITKRGQNVTFRCDPISEHNRLYWYRQTLGQGPEFLTYFQNEAQLEKSRLLSDRFSAERPKGSFSTLEIQRTEQGDSAMYLCASSPGQYEQYFGPGTRLTVT.

This clone turned up a few times. The chain carries TRBV6-5 and TRBJ1-6, with TRBD1 matching over 10 bases. The CDR3 totals 14 residues. Per germline, CDR1 MNHEY and CDR2 SVGAGI. V shed 4 bases, J shed 7 bases, and the junction held 1 base outside the gene matches. CDR3 DNA sequence: TGTGCCAGCAGTTGGACAGGGGGAAATTCACCCCTCCACTTT. Translating gives CASSWTGGNSPLHF.

This sequence joins TRBV4-1 and TRBJ1-1; maybe TRBD1 (6 bases). CDR3 length: 13 residues. The V gene lost 4 bases and the J gene lost 7 bases, with 13 bases spanning the gap. Germline V gene data show CDR1 as MGHRA and CDR2 as YSYEKL. The CDR3 DNA sequence: TGCGCCAGCAGCCCGGACAGCCGGAATGAAGCTTTCTTT. This translates into CASSPDSRNEAFF.

This sequence joins TRBV6-1 and TRBJ2-6, with a weak D call TRBD2 (5 bases). Per the germline V gene, CDR1 is MNHNS and CDR2 is SASEGT. The CDR3 contains 17 residues. V was cut by 2 bases and J by 1 base, with 12 bases left in between. The chain's CDR3 is CASSERRYRSGANVLTF. The CDR3 DNA follows: TGTGCCAGCAGTGAAAGGAGGTACAGATCTGGGGCCAACGTCCTGACTTTC.

The rearrangement joins TRBV6-5 to TRBJ2-1, with 9 bases fitting TRBD2. Per germline, CDR1 MNHEY and CDR2 SVGAGI. V shed 6 bases, J shed 2 bases, and the junction held 2 bases outside the gene matches. This CDR3 has 14 residues. The CDR3 loop is CASSQREAYNEQFF. The CDR3 region has the DNA TGTGCCAGCAGCCAGCGGGAGGCCTACAATGAGCAGTTCTTC.

V and J are TRBV6-6 and TRBJ1-5; D ambiguous. Germline V CDR1 and CDR2: MNHNY, SVGAGI (reference sequence). The CDR3 sequence is 13 residues long. With 1 base removed from V and 7 bases from J, the gap between germline ends came to 8 bases. The CDR3 DNA reads as TGTGCCAGCAGTTACTTAGATAAACAGCCCCAGCATTTT. This encodes CASSYLDKQPQHF.

The rearrangement links TRBV7-2 to TRBJ1-3; TRBD1 matches at 8 bases. CDR1 and CDR2 from the germline V gene are SGHTA and FQGNSA. The CDR3 spans 18 residues. V dropped 1 base and J dropped 0; count of bases not matched to a gene: 8. The CDR3 DNA reads as TGTGCCAGCAGCTTAGGTCCCGGGACAGGCCTCTCTGGAAACACCATATATTTT. This codes for CASSLGPGTGLSGNTIYF.

The rearrangement joins TRBV6-5 to TRBJ2-7, with 7 nucleotides matching TRBD1. Germline V gene sequence: CDR1 MNHEY, CDR2 SVGAGI. The CDR3 is made up of 13 amino acids. V shed 7 bases and J 1 base; nucleotides not matched to a gene: 4. CDR3 nucleotide sequence: TGTGCCAGCACCTCGGACAGGTCCTACGAGCAGTACTTC. Protein product: CASTSDRSYEQYF.

The chain uses TRBV19 and TRBJ2-7; D may be TRBD1 or TRBD2 (5 bases each). This CDR3 contains 15 residues. Deletions cut 3 bases from V and 2 bases from J, with 14 bases between. Germline V lookup: CDR1 LNHDA, CDR2 SQIVND (reference sequence). This CDR3 is CASSMTRDRTYEQYF. The CDR3 DNA reads TGTGCCAGTAGTATGACTCGGGACCGAACCTACGAGCAGTACTTC.

This rearrangement joins TRBV5-4 to TRBJ1-4; 8 bases are shared with TRBD1. The V segment lost 4 bases and the J segment 8 bases; nucleotides outside the gene matches: 7. This CDR3 contains 14 residues. The germline CDR1 and CDR2 sequences are SGHNT and YYREEE (reference sequence). The DNA of the CDR3 is TGTGCCAGCAGCGCGGACAGGGTTGGAGAAAAACTGTTTTTT. It translates to CASSADRVGEKLFF. Looking up the rest from reference TRBV5-4 and TRBJ1-4 gives the full variable domain: ETGVTQSPTHLIKTRGQQVTLRCSSQSGHNTVSWYQQALGQGPQFIFQYYREEENGRGNFPPRFSGLQFPNYSSELNVNALELDDSALYLCASSADRVGEKLFFGSGTQLSVL.

The gene calls are TRBV19 and TRBJ1-1; TRBD1 is a possible D gene (6 bases). This CDR3 is 14 amino acids long. The V end lost 8 bases, the J end lost 3 bases, and 16 bases lay between the germline ends. CDR1 is LNHDA, CDR2 SQIVND, per germline (reference sequence). Here the CDR3 reads CASGLQGRDTEAFF. The CDR3 bases are TGTGCCAGTGGTCTACAGGGCCGGGACACTGAAGCTTTCTTT. Full variable domain (remainder filled in from reference TRBV19 and TRBJ1-1): DGGITQSPKYLFRKEGQNVTLSCEQNLNHDAMYWYRQDPGQGLRLIYYSQIVNDFQKGDIAEGYSVSREKKESFPLTVTSAQKNPTAFYLCASGLQGRDTEAFFGQGTRLTVV.

A remark on this clone: Additional DNA sequences in this sample encode the identical CDR3. This chain uses TRBV6-5 with TRBJ2-3; 8 positions agree with TRBD2. The CDR3 is 13 residues long. V was clipped by 4 bases and J by 6 bases; unmatched bases: 3. Germline assignment: CDR1 MNHEY and CDR2 SVGAGI. The CDR3 DNA is TGTGCCAGCAGTTTAGGGACTAGGGATACGCAGTATTTT. Its translation is CASSLGTRDTQYF.

The rearrangement links TRBV5-1 to TRBJ1-2; D unclear. Germline CDR1 SGHRS, CDR2 YFSETQ. The CDR3 is made up of 15 amino acids. The V and J ends lost 0 bases and 0 bases respectively, with 9 bases between them. The CDR3: CASSLALRANYGYTF. As DNA, the CDR3 is TGCGCCAGCAGCTTGGCCTTAAGGGCTAACTATGGCTACACCTTC.

As DNA, the CDR3 is TGTGCCAGCAGCTCTCTAGCGGGAGGGGGAGCCGGGGAGCTGTTTTTT. As protein: CASSSLAGGGAGELFF. The chain joins TRBV4-2 to TRBJ2-2, with 12 bases aligning to TRBD2. With V trimmed by 5 bases and J by 6 bases, 7 bases remained unmatched. The CDR3 has 16 residues. Germline CDR1 and CDR2: LGHNA and YNFKEQ.

The chain is built from TRBV6-1 and TRBJ1-6; 12 nucleotides match TRBD1. CDR1 and CDR2 (germline): MNHNS, SASEGT. V lost 6 bases, J lost 9 bases, and 0 bases stayed unmatched. CDR3 length: 13 amino acids. The CDR3 here is CASRGQGASPLHF. CDR3 in DNA: TGTGCCAGCAGGGGACAGGGGGCTTCACCCCTCCACTTT.

This chain connects TRBV19 to TRBJ2-7; maybe TRBD2 (6 bases). The CDR3 runs to 13 residues. The V and J ends lost 9 bases and 3 bases respectively, with 15 bases between them. Germline assignment: CDR1 LNHDA and CDR2 SQIVND (reference sequence). CDR3: CASSLALNYEQYF. The DNA of the CDR3 is TGTGCCAGCTCTCTAGCGCTCAACTACGAGCAGTACTTC.

The chain employs TRBV7-2 and TRBJ2-5; TRBD1 matches at 7 bases. Germline V gene data show CDR1 as SGHTA and CDR2 as FQGNSA. The CDR3 contains 14 residues. With 1 base clipped from V and 4 bases from J, the junction kept 3 bases outside the gene matches. This CDR3 is CASSLVTGRETQYF. CDR3 DNA sequence: TGTGCCAGCAGCTTAGTGACAGGGAGAGAGACCCAGTACTTC.

The chain recombines TRBV18 with TRBJ2-2, with D uncertain. The CDR3 covers 14 residues. V shed 0 bases and J shed 7 bases, with 9 bases lying between them. Germline-derived CDR1 and CDR2 are KGHSH and LQKENI. The CDR3 DNA sequence: TGTGCCAGCTCACCACCGACGGTGGTCGGGGAGCTGTTTTTT. It yields the protein CASSPPTVVGELFF.

V usage is TRBV5-1 and J usage is TRBJ1-1; no clear D gene. Germline assignment: CDR1 SGHRS and CDR2 YFSETQ. This CDR3 comprises 16 residues. The V gene lost 4 bases and the J gene lost 1 base, with 17 bases spanning the gap. CDR3 sequence: CASSPRPGGGNTEAFF. The CDR3 nucleotides are TGCGCCAGCAGCCCTCGGCCGGGCGGTGGGAACACTGAAGCTTTCTTT. Combining the CDR3 with reference TRBV5-1 and TRBJ1-1 gives the whole variable domain KAGVTQTPRYLIKTRGQQVTLSCSPISGHRSVSWYQQTPGQGLQFLFEYFSETQRNKGNFPGRFSGRQFSNSRSEMNVSTLELGDSALYLCASSPRPGGGNTEAFFGQGTRLTVV.

The chain links TRBV7-8 to TRBJ1-2; D perhaps matches TRBD1 (6 bases). CDR1 is SGHVS and CDR2 is FQNEAQ in the germline V gene. Trimming shortened V by 4 bases and J by 8 bases, and 11 bases separated the two germline ends. This CDR3 is 12 amino acids long. The CDR3 reads CASSSGQKGYTF. In DNA form, the CDR3 reads TGTGCCAGCAGCTCCGGACAGAAGGGCTACACCTTC.